One and the same sample provided the 20 T cell receptor beta chains below, sequenced in a study of blood T cell repertoires in COVID-19. The protocol was immunoSEQ multiplex PCR, while the TCRdb copy is restricted to in-frame clones and leaves out a portion. The table shows 60,000 to 80,000 clones, with 88% occurring only once. The sample consisted of peripheral blood. All receptors come from a human donor in a cohort sampled during active COVID-19.

J is TRBJ1-4 and V is TRBV10-3, with D tentatively TRBD1 (5 bases). Germline CDR1 is ENHRY and CDR2 is SYGVKD. This CDR3 is 14 amino acids long. V lost 3 bases, J lost 8 bases, and 13 bases lay in between. The CDR3 nucleotides read TGTGCCATCAGTGATTTAGGGGTCGGCGAAAAACTGTTTTTT. Translated, it gives CAISDLGVGEKLFF.

This chain joins TRBV28 and TRBJ1-5; D is uncertain. V was shortened by 6 bases and J by 3 bases, with 12 bases between the two germline ends. The CDR3 runs to 14 residues. The germline V gene encodes CDR1 MDHEN and CDR2 SYDVKM. The CDR3 nucleotides read TGTGCCAGCAGGCCCCGGGGAATCAATCAGCCCCAGCATTTT. This codes for CASRPRGINQPQHF.

The chain has TRBV19 and TRBJ1-1, with a possible D match to TRBD1 (6 bases). CDR1 and CDR2 from the germline V gene are LNHDA and SQIVND (reference sequence). The CDR3 loop spans 16 amino acids. V lost 6 bases, J lost 0 bases, and 17 bases lay in between. CDR3 bases: TGTGCCAGTAGAGACCCGGGACACAGTATGAACACTGAAGCTTTCTTT. Translation: CASRDPGHSMNTEAFF.

The J gene is TRBJ1-1, the V gene TRBV27, with 12 bases that match TRBD1. The V and J ends lost 5 bases and 1 base, in that order; junction bases with no gene match: 8. The germline gives CDR1 MNHEY, CDR2 SMNVEV (reference sequence). This CDR3 comprises 17 residues. The CDR3 DNA reads as TGTGCCAGCAGTCCCCGGGACAGGGGGCGCGAGAACACTGAAGCTTTCTTT. Translating it yields CASSPRDRGRENTEAFF.

The table lists this clone with a few counts. The chain uses TRBV3-1 (or the pseudogene TRBV3-2) and TRBJ1-5; perhaps TRBD1 as D (5 bases). The V end lost 5 bases, the J end lost 2 bases, and 10 bases lay between the germline ends. Per the germline V gene, CDR1 is LGHDT and CDR2 is YNNKEL (reference sequence). The CDR3 is 14 residues long. In nucleotides, the CDR3 is TGTGCCAGCAGCTTCAGCAGGGGCAATCAGCCCCAGCATTTT. Amino acid sequence: CASSFSRGNQPQHF.

This chain uses TRBV7-8 with TRBJ2-6, with D possibly TRBD1 on 7 matching bases. CDR1 is SGHVS and CDR2 is FQNEAQ in the germline V gene. The CDR3 has 16 residues. V was trimmed by 4 bases and J by 2 bases, leaving 12 bases between them. This CDR3 reads CASSSRGTAGANVLTF. DNA of the CDR3: TGTGCCAGCAGCTCACGCGGGACAGCTGGGGCCAACGTCCTGACTTTC.

The J gene is TRBJ2-2, the V gene TRBV2; 9 bases agree with TRBD2. V lost 5 bases, J lost 5 bases, and 6 bases stayed unmatched. The CDR3 consists of 15 residues. Germline loops: CDR1 SNHLY, CDR2 FYNNEI. The CDR3 region is CASSSSGVGTGELFF. In nucleotides, the CDR3 is TGTGCCAGCAGTTCTAGCGGGGTCGGGACCGGGGAGCTGTTTTTT.

The chain combines TRBV7-6 with TRBJ2-7; 13 bases align to TRBD2. Germline V lookup: CDR1 SGHVS, CDR2 FNYEAQ. The junction had 10 bases not matched to a gene; V was cut back by 2 bases and J by 6 bases. This CDR3 contains 17 residues. In DNA form, the CDR3 reads TGTGCCAGCAGCTTAAAACTAGCGGGGGGGCCCCCTGCCGAGCAGTACTTC. Amino acids: CASSLKLAGGPPAEQYF.

The sample holds one count of this clone. The rearrangement uses TRBV28 and TRBJ2-3; TRBD2 matches at 7 bases. Trimming took 6 bases from V and 0 from J; bases not matched to a gene: 9. Germline CDR1 is MDHEN and CDR2 is SYDVKM. This CDR3 contains 16 residues. The CDR3 reads CASRPAGGSSTDTQYF. DNA of the CDR3: TGTGCCAGCAGACCCGCCGGGGGGAGTAGCACAGATACGCAGTATTTT.

The V and J genes are TRBV5-4 and TRBJ2-4; 7 positions agree with TRBD2. Germline CDR1 SGHNT, CDR2 YYREEE (reference sequence). The CDR3 loop spans 15 amino acids. Trimming at V came to 4 bases and at J to 4 bases, leaving 8 bases not matched to a gene. The CDR3 DNA follows: TGTGCCAGCAGCCCAGGCGGGGGTGTTAAAAACATTCAGTACTTC. Translation: CASSPGGGVKNIQYF.

This chain uses TRBV6-5 with TRBJ2-7, with TRBD1 matching over 8 bases. The CDR3 loop spans 12 amino acids. V trimming: 5 bases; J trimming: 6 bases; junction bases outside the gene matches: 3. Germline lookup yields CDR1 MNHEY and CDR2 SVGAGI. The CDR3 coding sequence is TGTGCCAGCAGTCGTGGGACAGGCGAGCAGTACTTC. As protein: CASSRGTGEQYF.

This clone was counted a few times. The V and J genes are TRBV29-1 and TRBJ2-7; 7 positions agree with TRBD1. Trimming took 5 bases from V and 7 from J; bases not matched to a gene: 11. The CDR3 runs to 13 residues. The V gene's germline CDR1 is SQVTM and CDR2 ANQGSEA. The CDR3 DNA is TGCAGCGTTTGGGAAGCGACAGGGAGTGAGCAGTACTTC. Residues: CSVWEATGSEQYF.

The rearrangement links TRBV28 to TRBJ2-2, with 8 bases lining up with TRBD2. Germline CDR1 reads MDHEN; CDR2 reads SYDVKM. The CDR3 extends over 15 amino acids. The V and J ends lost 3 bases and 8 bases, in that order; junction bases with no gene match: 8. The chain's CDR3 is CASSFSSGMLGELFF. CDR3 DNA sequence: TGTGCCAGCAGTTTTAGTAGCGGGATGTTAGGGGAGCTGTTTTTT. The full variable domain, its missing parts supplied by reference TRBV28 and TRBJ2-2, is DVKVTQSSRYLVKRTGEKVFLECVQDMDHENMFWYRQDPGLGLRLIYFSYDVKMKEKGDIPEGYSVSREKKERFSLILESASTNQTSMYLCASSFSSGMLGELFFGEGSRLTVL.

The genes are TRBV5-4 and TRBJ2-7; 7 bases line up with TRBD1. The CDR3 totals 14 residues. Per germline, CDR1 SGHNT and CDR2 YYREEE (reference sequence). V shed 2 bases, J shed 2 bases, and the junction held 4 bases outside the gene matches. This chain's CDR3 is CASSLNTGAYEQYF. The CDR3 coding sequence is TGTGCCAGCAGCTTAAATACAGGGGCCTACGAGCAGTACTTC.

This chain joins TRBV6-5 and TRBJ2-2; possible D gene TRBD2, 5 bases. Per the germline V gene, CDR1 is MNHEY and CDR2 is SVGAGI. The V end was cut by 2 bases, the J end by 5 bases, with 12 bases between. The CDR3 totals 15 residues. This chain's CDR3 is CASSYTHGGTGELFF. CDR3 nucleotide sequence: TGTGCCAGCAGTTACACTCACGGAGGTACCGGGGAGCTGTTTTTT.

CDR3 in amino acids: CASSPALSLWSVGTNEQFF. CDR3 nucleotides: TGTGCCAGCAGCCCAGCCTTGAGCCTCTGGAGCGTCGGGACTAATGAGCAGTTCTTC. This chain uses TRBV5-8 with TRBJ2-1, with a weak D call TRBD2 (6 bases). CDR1 and CDR2 (germline): SGHTS, YDEGEE. V dropped 4 bases and J dropped 7 bases, with 30 bases sitting between them. The CDR3 is 19 residues long.

In DNA form, the CDR3 reads TGTGCCAGCAGTTTTGACAGGGGTGCGAAACTGTTTTTT. This gives the protein CASSFDRGAKLFF. The rearrangement uses TRBV28 and TRBJ1-4, with TRBD1 matching over 8 bases. Losses at the gene ends were 3 bases for V and 11 bases for J; bases not matched to a gene: 5. The V gene's germline CDR1 is MDHEN and CDR2 SYDVKM. The CDR3 spans 13 residues.

The chain uses TRBV3-1 (or the pseudogene TRBV3-2) and TRBJ2-7, with D perhaps matching TRBD1 (6 bases). CDR1 and CDR2 from the germline V gene are LGHDT and YNNKEL (reference sequence). The CDR3 sequence is 14 residues long. With 2 bases removed from V and 9 bases from J, the gap between germline ends came to 17 bases. This chain's CDR3 is CASSQRSQGMGQYF. Written as DNA, the CDR3 is TGTGCCAGCAGCCAACGGTCTCAGGGGATGGGGCAGTACTTC.

The rearrangement links TRBV21-1 to TRBJ2-2; the listed D gene, TRBD1, was not tested against the DNA. TRBV21-1 is flagged as a pseudogene. This CDR3 comprises 16 residues. CDR3 in DNA: TGTGCCAGCAGATTGGGACAGGGAGAGAAAACAGGGGAGCTGTTTTTT. This codes for CASRLGQGEKTGELFF.

The rearrangement joins TRBV5-1 to TRBJ2-2; the match to TRBD2 covers 10 bases. Looked up from germline, CDR1 is SGHRS and CDR2 is YFSETQ. V was clipped by 4 bases and J by 1 base; unmatched bases: 4. There are 16 residues in the CDR3. For the CDR3, the DNA is TGCGCCAGCAGCACCGGACTAGCGGAGAACACCGGGGAGCTGTTTTTT. This encodes CASSTGLAENTGELFF.